This T cell receptor beta chain was found in a study of shared clonotypes between healthy human individuals. Study details: Samples came from two female and a few male donors aged 18 to 49.

Using approximately 200 ng DNA, around 30,000 T cell genomes, the sorted-subset replicate PCRs were run. Using immunoSEQ multiplex PCR, the repertoire was profiled, and TCRdb retains in-frame clones only, with some absent. The data show about 1.4 million clones, about 96% seen once. Trimming cost V 5 bases and J 1 base; bases outside gene matches: 10. The length of the CDR3 is 16 residues. The V gene's germline CDR1 is SGHRS and CDR2 YFSETQ. The specimen sequenced was naive CD4+ T cells sorted from blood. The subset denotes: CD45RA+ positively selected. This rearrangement joins TRBV5-1 to TRBJ2-3, with 7 bases that match TRBD2. This receptor was obtained from a man aged 25 to 40 in good health. The CDR3 loop reads CASREYGRPGTDTQYF. The CDR3 DNA sequence: TGCGCCAGCAGGGAGTACGGGAGGCCGGGCACAGATACGCAGTATTTT.